The 31 T cell receptor beta chains below all came from one sample that was sequenced in a study of T cell responses to AZD1222 COVID-19 vaccine. TCRdb keeps only in-frame clones here, not all; method: immunoSEQ multiplex PCR. The data contain about 180,000 clones, 70% to 90% of them singletons. Material: peripheral blood, obtained 28 days after the second AZD1222 dose. These receptor sequences come from an adult who received the AZD1222 COVID-19 vaccine.

This clone has a single count. The chain recombines TRBV7-2 with TRBJ2-3; 8 bases are a match to TRBD1. Germline V gene sequence: CDR1 SGHTA, CDR2 FQGNSA. V trimming: 5 bases; J trimming: 4 bases; junction bases outside the gene matches: 11. The CDR3 covers 16 residues. CDR3 DNA: TGTGCCAGCAGCACCCCCAGGGGGCGCGCCCCAGATACGCAGTATTTT. Translated: CASSTPRGRAPDTQYF.

DNA of the CDR3: TGTGCCAGCAGTCCATCGGGCAGGTCCTACGAGCAGTACTTC. The encoded protein is CASSPSGRSYEQYF. The chain carries TRBV27 and TRBJ2-7; D is uncertain. The CDR3 loop spans 14 amino acids. The ends were cut back, 5 bases at V and 1 base at J, with 12 bases in the middle. Germline-derived CDR1 and CDR2 are MNHEY and SMNVEV (reference sequence).

The chain couples TRBV15 to TRBJ1-3; D not resolved. The ends were cut back, 0 bases at V and 4 bases at J, with 10 bases in the middle. Germline CDR1 LNHNV, CDR2 YYDKDF (reference sequence). CDR3 size: 15 residues. CDR3 sequence reads: CATSRDQIGGNTIYF. CDR3 sequence (DNA): TGTGCCACCAGCAGAGATCAGATCGGAGGAAACACCATATATTTT.

This clone appeared once. This rearrangement joins TRBV28 to TRBJ2-1; TRBD1 might be the D (6 bases). V lost 3 bases, J lost 5 bases, and 14 bases lay in between. Germline CDR1 reads MDHEN; CDR2 reads SYDVKM. This CDR3 spans 15 amino acids. The CDR3 reads CASSFGSGVHNEQFF. CDR3 DNA: TGTGCCAGCAGTTTTGGCTCAGGGGTTCACAATGAGCAGTTCTTC. The whole variable domain, remainder taken from reference TRBV28 and TRBJ2-1, is DVKVTQSSRYLVKRTGEKVFLECVQDMDHENMFWYRQDPGLGLRLIYFSYDVKMKEKGDIPEGYSVSREKKERFSLILESASTNQTSMYLCASSFGSGVHNEQFFGPGTRLTVL.

This clone occurred a few times. The chain employs TRBV29-1 and TRBJ1-1; 7 bases line up with TRBD1. Germline V gives CDR1 SQVTM, CDR2 ANQGSEA. The CDR3 has 13 amino acids. V lost 4 bases and J lost 5; bases outside the gene matches: 7. The CDR3 loop reads CSVARGLGTEAFF. CDR3 coding DNA: TGCAGCGTTGCGAGGGGGCTGGGAACTGAAGCTTTCTTT.

This clone has just one count. The genes are TRBV5-4 and TRBJ2-7, with a tentative D call TRBD1 (6 bases). The ends were cut back, 4 bases at V and 3 bases at J, with 14 bases in the middle. The CDR3 runs to 14 residues. Germline lookup yields CDR1 SGHNT and CDR2 YYREEE (reference sequence). DNA for the CDR3: TGTGCCAGCAGCAGGAAGGACAGAGTCTACGAGCAGTACTTC. It codes for CASSRKDRVYEQYF.

This chain joins TRBV5-4 and TRBJ1-6; D may be TRBD1 (5 bases). The CDR3 is made up of 15 amino acids. Trimming cost V 4 bases and J 5 bases, with 13 bases left between them. Germline CDR1 reads SGHNT; CDR2 reads YYREEE (reference sequence). The CDR3 DNA is TGTGCCAGCAGCGCGGGGGGGAGGGATAATTCACCCCTCCACTTT. Protein sequence: CASSAGGRDNSPLHF.

This rearrangement joins TRBV7-2 to TRBJ2-4; 7 bases line up with TRBD1. The CDR3 is made up of 13 amino acids. Germline assignment: CDR1 SGHTA and CDR2 FQGNSA. V shed 5 bases and J 6 bases; nucleotides not matched to a gene: 4. The CDR3 DNA is TGTGCCAGCAGCACACAGGGGAGAAACATTCAGTACTTC. Protein sequence: CASSTQGRNIQYF.

The chain couples TRBV5-5 to TRBJ1-2; 12 nucleotides agree with TRBD1. The germline CDR1 and CDR2 sequences are SGHKS and YYEKEE (reference sequence). The trim removed 3 bases at V and 5 bases at J, leaving 5 bases unmatched. There are 15 residues in the CDR3. This chain's CDR3 is CASSSPGQGAYGYTF. CDR3 in DNA: TGTGCCAGCAGCTCTCCGGGACAGGGGGCTTATGGCTACACCTTC.

The chain combines TRBV6-5 with TRBJ1-2; TRBD1 matches 11 bases. Germline lookup yields CDR1 MNHEY and CDR2 SVGAGI. V gave up 10 bases and J gave up 7 bases; unmatched junction bases: 11. The CDR3 contains 14 residues. The chain's CDR3 is CATKDRGPLFGYTF. For the CDR3, the DNA is TGTGCCACCAAGGACAGGGGGCCACTTTTTGGCTACACCTTC.

This clone appeared a few times. The gene calls are TRBV3-1 (or the pseudogene TRBV3-2) and TRBJ1-1; TRBD1 aligns across 8 bases. Germline trimming cut 3 bases from V and 1 base from J; bases unmatched to any gene: 4. This CDR3 is built from 15 residues. Germline V CDR1 and CDR2: LGHDT, YNNKEL (reference sequence). DNA of the CDR3: TGTGCCAGCAGCCACGAAGGACAGGGGAACACTGAAGCTTTCTTT. Its translation: CASSHEGQGNTEAFF.

The CDR3 nucleotides are TGTGCCAGCAGCTCCTGGACAGGCTTGAACACTGAAGCTTTCTTT. Its translation is CASSSWTGLNTEAFF. This sequence joins TRBV7-9 and TRBJ1-1; 7 nucleotides match TRBD1. The CDR3 is made up of 15 amino acids. From germline, CDR1 is SEHNR and CDR2 FQNEAQ (reference sequence). V trimming: 4 bases; J trimming: 0 bases; junction bases outside the gene matches: 5. Looking up the rest from reference TRBV7-9 and TRBJ1-1 gives the full variable domain: DTGVSQNPRHKITKRGQNVTFRCDPISEHNRLYWYRQTLGQGPEFLTYFQNEAQLEKSRLLSDRFSAERPKGSFSTLEIQRTEQGDSAMYLCASSSWTGLNTEAFFGQGTRLTVV.

Only one count was recorded for this clone. V gene TRBV3-1 (or the pseudogene TRBV3-2) combines with J gene TRBJ1-6; D remains unclear. The germline V gene encodes CDR1 LGHDT and CDR2 YNNKEL (reference sequence). The CDR3 contains 15 residues. V dropped 0 bases and J dropped 7 bases, with 10 bases sitting between them. The CDR3 protein is CASSQDGQRNSPLHF. The DNA for the CDR3 is TGTGCCAGCAGCCAAGACGGCCAAAGGAATTCACCCCTCCACTTT.

V gene TRBV4-1 combines with J gene TRBJ1-4, with a weak D call TRBD1 (5 bases). The ends were cut back, 8 bases at V and 4 bases at J, with 20 bases in the middle. The CDR3 is 16 residues long. The germline V gene has CDR1 MGHRA and CDR2 YSYEKL. CDR3 sequence: CASATRGEGFNEKLFF. The CDR3 DNA reads as TGCGCCAGCGCCACGCGAGGAGAGGGGTTTAATGAAAAACTGTTTTTT.

V is TRBV24-1 and J is TRBJ2-1; TRBD2 agrees at 14 bases. Looked up from germline, CDR1 is KGHDR and CDR2 is SFDVKD. Trimming took 4 bases from V and 8 from J; bases not matched to a gene: 6. The CDR3 has 16 residues. CDR3 nucleotides: TGTGCCACCAGTGACCCGACTAGCGGGAGGGGCGATGAGCAGTTCTTC. It codes for CATSDPTSGRGDEQFF.

V usage is TRBV29-1 and J usage is TRBJ2-2, with 7 bases identical to TRBD2. Losses at the gene ends were 7 bases for V and 6 bases for J; bases not matched to a gene: 11. Germline CDR1 SQVTM, CDR2 ANQGSEA. The CDR3 runs 14 residues. For the CDR3, the DNA is TGCAGCGCTTCTAGCGGACTTAGCGCCGGGGAGCTGTTTTTT. It yields the protein CSASSGLSAGELFF.

Points on this clone: A read error may produce the germline difference seen at one junction end. The rearrangement joins TRBV6-5 to TRBJ1-1; tentative D call: TRBD1 (6 bases). Per germline, CDR1 MNHEY and CDR2 SVGAGI. The CDR3 totals 13 residues. The CDR3 bases are TGTGCCAGCAGTTACTCGCGGGACACCGAAGCTTTCTTT. This sequence encodes CASSYSRDTEAFF.

This clone was seen only a few times. The gene calls are TRBV3-1 (or the pseudogene TRBV3-2) and TRBJ1-3; a weak D match, TRBD1 (5 bases). This CDR3 region has 16 residues. The germline V gene encodes CDR1 LGHDT and CDR2 YNNKEL (reference sequence). V was clipped by 1 base and J by 4 bases, with 14 bases between them. The CDR3: CASSQGRGGRGNTIYF. The DNA for the CDR3 is TGTGCCAGCAGCCAAGGAAGGGGAGGAAGGGGAAACACCATATATTTT.

This clone was picked up one time. The rearrangement uses TRBV29-1 and TRBJ2-3; weak D call: TRBD1 (6 bases). This CDR3 spans 13 amino acids. CDR1 SQVTM and CDR2 ANQGSEA come from the germline V gene. Trimming left V 4 bases short and J 2 bases short, with 10 bases between. The CDR3 reads CSVVDSPTDTQYF. In DNA, the CDR3 is TGCAGCGTTGTGGACAGCCCCACAGATACGCAGTATTTT.

A few counts support this clone. The V gene is TRBV27, the J gene TRBJ2-1, with TRBD1 matching over 9 bases. J gave up 2 bases and V 3 bases, and 14 bases lay outside the gene matches. Germline CDR1 MNHEY, CDR2 SMNVEV (reference sequence). The CDR3 totals 19 residues. The CDR3 reads CASSLEDRGFSDPYNEQFF. In DNA, the CDR3 is TGTGCCAGCAGTTTGGAGGACAGGGGCTTTAGCGACCCCTACAATGAGCAGTTCTTC.

The V call is TRBV2, the J call TRBJ2-7, with D possibly TRBD1 on 6 matching bases. Trimming removed 6 bases from V and 6 bases from J, with 6 bases in between. The germline V gene encodes CDR1 SNHLY and CDR2 FYNNEI. The CDR3 sequence is 10 residues long. The CDR3 is CASRGGEQYF. CDR3 nucleotides: TGTGCCAGCAGAGGGGGCGAGCAGTACTTC.

The chain combines TRBV11-2 with TRBJ2-7, with a possible D match to TRBD2 (6 bases). The CDR3 is made up of 14 amino acids. V gave up 5 bases and J gave up 0 bases, with 11 bases separating them. CDR1 SGHAT and CDR2 FQNNGV come from the germline V gene. CDR3: CASSPGTFSYEQYF. CDR3 in DNA: TGTGCCAGCAGCCCGGGGACTTTCTCCTACGAGCAGTACTTC.

The chain carries TRBV7-8 and TRBJ2-7, with 7 positions matching TRBD1. Trimming at V came to 5 bases and at J to 5 bases, leaving 18 bases not matched to a gene. This CDR3 has 17 residues. From germline, CDR1 is SGHVS and CDR2 FQNEAQ. CDR3 bases: TGTGCCAGCAGCCTACTCGGTGGCCTGACAGGGTTCGACGAGCAGTACTTC. Its protein product is CASSLLGGLTGFDEQYF.

V is TRBV6-2 or TRBV6-3 and J is TRBJ2-5, with a weak D call TRBD1 (5 bases). The ends were cut back, 1 base at V and 2 bases at J, with 8 bases in the middle. CDR1 and CDR2 from the germline V gene are MNHEY and SVGEGT. The CDR3 totals 14 residues. CDR3: CASSYLQVQETQYF. For the CDR3, the DNA is TGTGCCAGCAGTTACTTACAGGTTCAAGAGACCCAGTACTTC.

The rearrangement links TRBV18 to TRBJ1-5; D is uncertain. The length of the CDR3 is 14 residues. Germline CDR1 reads KGHSH; CDR2 reads LQKENI. The ends were cut back, 3 bases at V and 0 bases at J, with 6 bases in the middle. CDR3 nucleotides: TGTGCCAGCTCACCTTTAAATAGCAATCAGCCCCAGCATTTT. It is translated as CASSPLNSNQPQHF.

The V call is TRBV5-5, the J call TRBJ1-1; 7 bases map to TRBD1. V lost 4 bases and J lost 2; bases outside the gene matches: 5. The CDR3 totals 14 residues. CDR1 SGHKS and CDR2 YYEKEE come from the germline V gene (reference sequence). The DNA of the CDR3 is TGTGCCAGCAGCCGACAGGGCTCTAACACTGAAGCTTTCTTT. Protein: CASSRQGSNTEAFF.

The chain is built from TRBV7-6 and TRBJ1-1; D is perhaps TRBD1 (5 bases). The CDR3 covers 15 residues. The V end was cut by 5 bases, the J end by 1 base, with 14 bases between. The germline V gene encodes CDR1 SGHVS and CDR2 FNYEAQ. CDR3 sequence: CASSPAGGTNTEAFF. The CDR3 nucleotides are TGTGCCAGCAGCCCAGCCGGGGGAACGAACACTGAAGCTTTCTTT. Combining the CDR3 with reference TRBV7-6 and TRBJ1-1 gives the whole variable domain GAGVSQSPRYKVTKRGQDVALRCDPISGHVSLYWYRQALGQGPEFLTYFNYEAQQDKSGLPNDRFSAERPEGSISTLTIQRTEQRDSAMYRCASSPAGGTNTEAFFGQGTRLTVV.

The chain combines TRBV9 with TRBJ2-3; the D gene could be TRBD1 or TRBD2 (5 bases each). Germline lookup yields CDR1 SGDLS and CDR2 YYNGEE. The ends were cut back, 4 bases at V and 0 bases at J, with 15 bases in the middle. The CDR3 extends over 16 amino acids. CDR3: CASSLIGASSTDTQYF. DNA of the CDR3: TGTGCCAGCAGCTTAATCGGGGCCTCAAGCACAGATACGCAGTATTTT.

The chain combines TRBV21-1 with TRBJ1-4. TRBV21-1 is designated a pseudogene. This CDR3 is built from 15 residues. The CDR3 reads CASSPRDFENEKLFF. DNA for the CDR3: TGTGCCAGCAGCCCGCGGGACTTCGAGAACGAAAAACTGTTTTTT.

This chain connects TRBV4-2 to TRBJ2-1, with D unclear. Germline V CDR1 and CDR2: LGHNA, YNFKEQ. Deletions cut 0 bases from V and 15 bases from J, with 12 bases between. The CDR3 runs to 12 residues. The CDR3 DNA is TGTGCCAGCAGCCAAGATTTGGCTCAGAGGTTCTTC. This sequence encodes CASSQDLAQRFF.

The chain employs TRBV9 and TRBJ1-6; maybe TRBD1 (6 bases). The CDR3 length is 14 residues. The V gene's germline CDR1 is SGDLS and CDR2 YYNGEE. V lost 4 bases, J lost 5 bases, and 10 bases lay in between. CDR3 DNA: TGTGCCAGCAGCCCCCGACAGGATAATTCACCCCTCCACTTT. This codes for CASSPRQDNSPLHF.